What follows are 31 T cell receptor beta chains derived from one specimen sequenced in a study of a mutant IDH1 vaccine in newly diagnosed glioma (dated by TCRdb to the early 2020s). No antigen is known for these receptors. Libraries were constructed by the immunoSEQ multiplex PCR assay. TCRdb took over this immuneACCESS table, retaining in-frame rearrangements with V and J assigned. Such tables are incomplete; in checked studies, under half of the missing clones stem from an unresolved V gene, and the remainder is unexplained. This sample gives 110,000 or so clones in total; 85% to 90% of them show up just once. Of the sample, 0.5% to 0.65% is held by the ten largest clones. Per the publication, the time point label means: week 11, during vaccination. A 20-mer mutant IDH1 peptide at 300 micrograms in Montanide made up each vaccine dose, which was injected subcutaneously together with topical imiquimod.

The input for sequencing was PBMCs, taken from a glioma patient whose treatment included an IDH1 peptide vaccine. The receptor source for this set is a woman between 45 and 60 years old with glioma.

Here the CDR3 DNA reads TGTGCCAGCAGCGTAGGAGGGGTAGCGTACCGGTTACTCACAGATACGCAGTATTTT. Translated, it gives CASSVGGVAYRLLTDTQYF. V is TRBV9 and J is TRBJ2-3; either TRBD1 or TRBD2 may fit D (5 bases each). Trimming stripped 0 bases from V and 2 bases from J, with 22 bases between. CDR3 length equals 19 residues. Germline CDR1 SGDLS, CDR2 YYNGEE.

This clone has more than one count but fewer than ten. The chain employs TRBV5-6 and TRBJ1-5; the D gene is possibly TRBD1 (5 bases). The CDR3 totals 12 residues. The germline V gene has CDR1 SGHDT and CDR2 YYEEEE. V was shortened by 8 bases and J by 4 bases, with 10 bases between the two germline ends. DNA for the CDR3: TGTGCCAGTCAGGGTAATAATCAGCCCCAGCATTTT. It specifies CASQGNNQPQHF.

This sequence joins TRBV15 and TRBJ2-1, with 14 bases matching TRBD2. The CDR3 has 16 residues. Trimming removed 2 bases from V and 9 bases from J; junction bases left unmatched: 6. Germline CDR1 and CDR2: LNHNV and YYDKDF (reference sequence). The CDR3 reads CATSRRTSGRSGEQFF. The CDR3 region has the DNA TGTGCCACCAGCAGAAGGACTAGCGGGAGGTCAGGTGAGCAGTTCTTC.

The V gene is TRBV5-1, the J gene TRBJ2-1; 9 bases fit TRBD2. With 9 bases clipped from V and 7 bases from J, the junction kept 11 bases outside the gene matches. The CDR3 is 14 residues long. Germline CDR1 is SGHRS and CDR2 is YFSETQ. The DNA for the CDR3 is TGCGCCACCGCGAGCGGGAGGCTTGGAAATGAGCAGTTCTTC. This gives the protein CATASGRLGNEQFF.

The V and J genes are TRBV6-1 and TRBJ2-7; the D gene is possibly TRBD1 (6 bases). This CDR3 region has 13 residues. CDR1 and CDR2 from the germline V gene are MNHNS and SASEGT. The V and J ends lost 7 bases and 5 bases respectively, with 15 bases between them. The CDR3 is CASTKQGKDEQYF. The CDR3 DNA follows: TGTGCCAGCACTAAACAGGGAAAAGACGAGCAGTACTTC.

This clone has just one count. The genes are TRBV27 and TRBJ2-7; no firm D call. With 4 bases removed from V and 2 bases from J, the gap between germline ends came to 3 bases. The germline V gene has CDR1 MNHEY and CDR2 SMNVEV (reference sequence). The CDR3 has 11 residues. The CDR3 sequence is CASSSTYEQYF. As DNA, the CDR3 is TGTGCCAGCAGTTCAACCTACGAGCAGTACTTC.

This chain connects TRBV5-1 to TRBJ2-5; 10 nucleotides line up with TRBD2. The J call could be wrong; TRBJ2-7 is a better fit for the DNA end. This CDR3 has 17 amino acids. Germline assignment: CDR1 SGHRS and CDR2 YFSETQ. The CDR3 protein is CASSLEVLAGTTHEQYF. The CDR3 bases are TGCGCCAGCAGCTTGGAGGTACTAGCGGGAACAACTCACGAGCAGTACTTC.

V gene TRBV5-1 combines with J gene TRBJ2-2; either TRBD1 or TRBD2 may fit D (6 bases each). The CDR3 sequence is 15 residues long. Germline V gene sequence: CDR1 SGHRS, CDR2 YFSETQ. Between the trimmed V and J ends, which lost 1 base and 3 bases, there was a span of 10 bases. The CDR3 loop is CASSLTGRYTGELFF. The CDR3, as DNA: TGCGCCAGCAGCTTGACAGGGAGGTACACCGGGGAGCTGTTTTTT.

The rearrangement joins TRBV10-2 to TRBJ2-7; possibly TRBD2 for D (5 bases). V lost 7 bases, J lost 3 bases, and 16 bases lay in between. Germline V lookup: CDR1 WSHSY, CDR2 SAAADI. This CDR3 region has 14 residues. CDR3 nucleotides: TGCGCCAGCACTGATCCTAGCTCATTCTACGAGCAGTACTTC. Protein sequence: CASTDPSSFYEQYF.

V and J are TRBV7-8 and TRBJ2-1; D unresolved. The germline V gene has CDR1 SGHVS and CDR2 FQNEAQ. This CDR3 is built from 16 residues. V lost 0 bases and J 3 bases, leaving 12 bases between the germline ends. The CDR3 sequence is CASSLAGSRNYNEQFF. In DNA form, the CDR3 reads TGTGCCAGCAGCTTAGCGGGTAGCAGGAACTACAATGAGCAGTTCTTC. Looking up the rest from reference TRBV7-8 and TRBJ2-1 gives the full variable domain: GAGVSQSPRYKVAKRGQDVALRCDPISGHVSLFWYQQALGQGPEFLTYFQNEAQLDKSGLPSDRFFAERPEGSVSTLKIQRTQQEDSAVYLCASSLAGSRNYNEQFFGPGTRLTVL.

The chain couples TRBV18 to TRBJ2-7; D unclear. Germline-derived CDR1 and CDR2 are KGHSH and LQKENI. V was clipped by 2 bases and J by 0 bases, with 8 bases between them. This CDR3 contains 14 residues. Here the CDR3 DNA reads TGTGCCAGCTCACCAACCGCATTCTCCTACGAGCAGTACTTC. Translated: CASSPTAFSYEQYF.

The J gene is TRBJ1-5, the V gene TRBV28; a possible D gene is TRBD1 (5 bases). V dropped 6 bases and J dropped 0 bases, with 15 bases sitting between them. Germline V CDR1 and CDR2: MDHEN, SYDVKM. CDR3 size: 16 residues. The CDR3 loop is CASSVPDSYSNQPQHF. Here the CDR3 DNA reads TGTGCCAGCAGCGTGCCCGACAGTTATAGCAATCAGCCCCAGCATTTT.

CDR3 DNA sequence: TGTGCCAGCTCCGGAGCGGGAGGGCCTCATACGCAGTATTTT. Residues: CASSGAGGPHTQYF. This chain links TRBV27 with TRBJ2-3; 10 bases align to TRBD2. Germline V gene data show CDR1 as MNHEY and CDR2 as SMNVEV (reference sequence). With V trimmed by 8 bases and J by 7 bases, 9 bases remained unmatched. The CDR3 extends over 14 amino acids.

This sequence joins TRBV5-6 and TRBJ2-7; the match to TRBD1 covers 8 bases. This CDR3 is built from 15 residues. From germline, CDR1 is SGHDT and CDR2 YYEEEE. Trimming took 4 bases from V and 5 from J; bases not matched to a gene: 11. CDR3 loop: CASSPPAGGYHEQYF. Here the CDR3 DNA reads TGTGCCAGCAGCCCCCCAGCAGGGGGCTACCACGAGCAGTACTTC. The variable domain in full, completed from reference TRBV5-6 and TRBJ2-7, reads DAGVTQSPTHLIKTRGQQVTLRCSPKSGHDTVSWYQQALGQGPQFIFQYYEEEERQRGNFPDRFSGHQFPNYSSELNVNALLLGDSALYLCASSPPAGGYHEQYFGPGTRLTVT.

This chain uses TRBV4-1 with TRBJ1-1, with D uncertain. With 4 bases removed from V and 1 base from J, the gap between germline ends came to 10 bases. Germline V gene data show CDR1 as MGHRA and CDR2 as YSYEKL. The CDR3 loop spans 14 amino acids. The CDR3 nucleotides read TGCGCCAGCAGCCCTCATTTTGGGAACACTGAAGCTTTCTTT. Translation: CASSPHFGNTEAFF.

The CDR3 loop is CASSEDTTRPPLHF. CDR3 coding DNA: TGTGCCAGCAGCGAGGACACAACGAGGCCACCCCTCCACTTT. The V gene is TRBV6-5, the J gene TRBJ1-6, with a tentative D call TRBD1 (5 bases). Germline V gene sequence: CDR1 MNHEY, CDR2 SVGAGI. The CDR3 length is 14 residues. With 6 bases removed from V and 11 bases from J, the gap between germline ends came to 17 bases.

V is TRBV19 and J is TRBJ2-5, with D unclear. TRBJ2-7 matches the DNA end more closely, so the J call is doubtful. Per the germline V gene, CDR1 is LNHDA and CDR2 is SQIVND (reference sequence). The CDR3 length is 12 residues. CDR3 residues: CASSTGPYEQYF. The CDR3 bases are TGTGCCAGTAGTACGGGTCCCTACGAGCAGTACTTC.

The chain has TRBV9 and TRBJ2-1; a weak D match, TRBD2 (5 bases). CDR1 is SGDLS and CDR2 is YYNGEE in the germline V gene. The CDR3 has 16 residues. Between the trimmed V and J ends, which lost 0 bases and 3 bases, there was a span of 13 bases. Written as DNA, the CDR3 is TGTGCCAGCAGCGTAGTATCGAGCGGAGTCTACAATGAGCAGTTCTTC. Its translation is CASSVVSSGVYNEQFF.

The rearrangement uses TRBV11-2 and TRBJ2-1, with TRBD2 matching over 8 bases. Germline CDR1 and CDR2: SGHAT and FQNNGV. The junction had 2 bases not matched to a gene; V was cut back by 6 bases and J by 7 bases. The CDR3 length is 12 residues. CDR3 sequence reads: CASRLADNEQFF. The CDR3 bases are TGTGCCAGCAGACTAGCGGATAATGAGCAGTTCTTC.

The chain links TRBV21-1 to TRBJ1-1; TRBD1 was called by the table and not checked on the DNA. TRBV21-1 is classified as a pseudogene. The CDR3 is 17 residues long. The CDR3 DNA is TGTGCCAGCAGCAAAAGCCGGGACAGGGGGAGGAACACTGAAGCTTTCTTT. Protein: CASSKSRDRGRNTEAFF.

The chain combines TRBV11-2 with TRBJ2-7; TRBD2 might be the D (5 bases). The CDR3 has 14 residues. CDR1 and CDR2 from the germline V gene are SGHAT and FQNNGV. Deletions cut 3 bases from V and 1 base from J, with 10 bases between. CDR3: CASSFGLTSYEQYF. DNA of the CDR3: TGTGCCAGCAGCTTCGGACTTACGTCCTACGAGCAGTACTTC.

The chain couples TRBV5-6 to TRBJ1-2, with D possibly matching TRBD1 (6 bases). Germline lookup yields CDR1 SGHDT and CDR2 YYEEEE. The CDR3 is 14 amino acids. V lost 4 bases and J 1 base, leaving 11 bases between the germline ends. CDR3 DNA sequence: TGTGCCAGCAGCCCGGGGGGGCGTAACTATGGCTACACCTTC. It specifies CASSPGGRNYGYTF.

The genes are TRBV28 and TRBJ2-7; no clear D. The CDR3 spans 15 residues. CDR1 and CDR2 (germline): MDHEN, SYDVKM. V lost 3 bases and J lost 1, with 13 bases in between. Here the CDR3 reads CASSFRLGISYEQYF. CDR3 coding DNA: TGTGCCAGCAGTTTCCGCCTCGGAATTTCCTACGAGCAGTACTTC.

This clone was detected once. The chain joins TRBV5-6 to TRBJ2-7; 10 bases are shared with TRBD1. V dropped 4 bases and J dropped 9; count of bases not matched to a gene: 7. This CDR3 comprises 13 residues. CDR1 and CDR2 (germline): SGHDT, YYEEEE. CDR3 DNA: TGTGCCAGCAGCCAAGACAGGGGGCAGGCGCAGTACTTC. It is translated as CASSQDRGQAQYF.

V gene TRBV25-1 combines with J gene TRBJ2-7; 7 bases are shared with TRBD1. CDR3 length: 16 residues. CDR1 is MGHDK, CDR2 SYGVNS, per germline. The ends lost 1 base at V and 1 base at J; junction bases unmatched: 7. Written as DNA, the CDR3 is TGTGCCAGCAGTGAATGGGCCGTGACAGGGTCCTACGAGCAGTACTTC. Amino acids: CASSEWAVTGSYEQYF.

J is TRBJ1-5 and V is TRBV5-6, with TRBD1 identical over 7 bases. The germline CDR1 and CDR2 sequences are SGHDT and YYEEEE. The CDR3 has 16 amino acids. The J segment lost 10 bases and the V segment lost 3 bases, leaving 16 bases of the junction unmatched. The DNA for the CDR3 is TGTGCCAGCAGCTATGGGACAGCGCCTGGGGACATCCCCCAGCATTTT. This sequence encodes CASSYGTAPGDIPQHF.

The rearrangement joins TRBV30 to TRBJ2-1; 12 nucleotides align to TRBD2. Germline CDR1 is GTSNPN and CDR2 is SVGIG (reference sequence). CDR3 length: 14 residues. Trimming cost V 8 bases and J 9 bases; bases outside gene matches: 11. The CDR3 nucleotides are TGTGCCCGATCGACTAGCGGGAGACTCGGTGAGCAGTTCTTC. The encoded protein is CARSTSGRLGEQFF.

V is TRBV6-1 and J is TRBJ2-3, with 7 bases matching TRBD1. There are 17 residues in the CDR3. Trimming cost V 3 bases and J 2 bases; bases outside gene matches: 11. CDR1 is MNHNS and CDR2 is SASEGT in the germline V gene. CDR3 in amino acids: CASSDLINRGHTDTQYF. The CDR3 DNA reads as TGTGCCAGCAGTGATCTAATTAACAGGGGCCACACAGATACGCAGTATTTT.

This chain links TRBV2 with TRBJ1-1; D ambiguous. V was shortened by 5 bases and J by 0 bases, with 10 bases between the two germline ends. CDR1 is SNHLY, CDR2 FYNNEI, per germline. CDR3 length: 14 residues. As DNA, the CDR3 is TGTGCCAGCAGTCGCAGCCGGATGAACACTGAAGCTTTCTTT. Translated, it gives CASSRSRMNTEAFF. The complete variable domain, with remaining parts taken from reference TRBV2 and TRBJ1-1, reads EPEVTQTPSHQVTQMGQEVILRCVPISNHLYFYWYRQILGQKVEFLVSFYNNEISEKSEIFDDQFSVERPDGSNFTLKIRSTKLEDSAMYFCASSRSRMNTEAFFGQGTRLTVV.

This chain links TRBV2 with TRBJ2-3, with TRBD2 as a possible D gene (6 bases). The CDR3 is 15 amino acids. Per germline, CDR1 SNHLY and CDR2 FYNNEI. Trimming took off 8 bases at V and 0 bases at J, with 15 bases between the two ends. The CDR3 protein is CASHRRSGSTDTQYF. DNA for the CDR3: TGTGCCAGCCACCGGAGGAGCGGGAGCACAGATACGCAGTATTTT. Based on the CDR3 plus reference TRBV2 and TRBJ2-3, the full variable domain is EPEVTQTPSHQVTQMGQEVILRCVPISNHLYFYWYRQILGQKVEFLVSFYNNEISEKSEIFDDQFSVERPDGSNFTLKIRSTKLEDSAMYFCASHRRSGSTDTQYFGPGTRLTVL.

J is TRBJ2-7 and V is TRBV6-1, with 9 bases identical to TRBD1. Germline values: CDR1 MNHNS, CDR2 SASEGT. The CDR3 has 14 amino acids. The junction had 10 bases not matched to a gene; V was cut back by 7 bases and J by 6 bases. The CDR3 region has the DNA TGTGCCAGCAACCTACAGGGGGCATCCACCGAGCAGTACTTC. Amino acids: CASNLQGASTEQYF.